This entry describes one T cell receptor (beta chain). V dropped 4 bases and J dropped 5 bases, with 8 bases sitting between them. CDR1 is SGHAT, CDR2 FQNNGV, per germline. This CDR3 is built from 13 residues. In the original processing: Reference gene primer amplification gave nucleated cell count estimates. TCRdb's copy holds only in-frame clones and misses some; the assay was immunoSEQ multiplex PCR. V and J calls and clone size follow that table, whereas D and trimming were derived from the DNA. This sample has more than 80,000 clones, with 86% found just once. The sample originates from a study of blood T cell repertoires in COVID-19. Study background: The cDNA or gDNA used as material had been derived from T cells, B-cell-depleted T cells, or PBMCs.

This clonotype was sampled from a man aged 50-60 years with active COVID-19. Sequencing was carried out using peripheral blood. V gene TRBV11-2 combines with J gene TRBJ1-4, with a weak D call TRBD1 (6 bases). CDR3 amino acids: CASSSDRNEKLFF. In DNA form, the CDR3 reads TGTGCCAGCAGCTCGGACAGAAATGAAAAACTGTTTTTT.